The rows below give T cell receptor beta chains drawn from one sample of a study of T cells in Graves' hyperthyroidism and ophthalmopathy. MiXCR, applied by TCRdb to the multiplex PCR reads, yields one record per CDR3 protein. The sample carries about 280,000 distinct CDR3 sequences, under 30% recorded once. Material: blood. These receptors were collected from a man aged 35 to 55 with Graves' hyperthyroidism that later progressed to Graves' ophthalmopathy. CDR3s include the opening cysteine and the closing phenylalanine or tryptophan. Fields, in order: J gene, D gene, clone size, V gene, CDR3 protein, CDR3 DNA. D genes are given only for firm matches. Clone size appears in some rows only: once, few, many, or a class for an expanded clone.

j_call: TRBJ2-7
d_call: -
clone_size: many
v_call: TRBV11-2
cdr3_aa: CASSSYRRSGKYF
cdr3_nt: TGTGCCAGCAGCTCGTACCGTCGGTCGGGGAAGTACTTC

j_call: TRBJ2-5
d_call: TRBD1
clone_size: many
v_call: TRBV5-1
cdr3_aa: CASSRTGTDFKTQYF
cdr3_nt: TGCGCCAGCAGCAGGACCGGGACAGACTTCAAGACCCAGTACTTC

j_call: TRBJ2-5
d_call: TRBD1
clone_size: -
v_call: TRBV25-1
cdr3_aa: CASSQPGTGWQETQYF
cdr3_nt: TGTGCCAGCAGTCAGCCAGGGACAGGGTGGCAAGAGACCCAGTACTTC

j_call: TRBJ2-4
d_call: TRBD2
clone_size: many
v_call: TRBV27
cdr3_aa: CASGKGLLSIQYF
cdr3_nt: TGTGCCAGCGGGAAGGGACTACTTAGCATTCAGTACTTC

j_call: TRBJ1-1
d_call: -
clone_size: -
v_call: TRBV12-3/TRBV12-4
cdr3_aa: CVSSPGPRMKAFF
cdr3_nt: TGTGTCAGCAGCCCCGGGCCCAGGATGAAAGCTTTCTTT

j_call: TRBJ1-5
d_call: -
clone_size: many
v_call: TRBV6-2/TRBV6-3
cdr3_aa: CASSRNRVVNQPQHF
cdr3_nt: TGTGCCAGCAGCCGGAACAGGGTCGTGAATCAGCCCCAGCATTTT

j_call: TRBJ2-7
d_call: TRBD2
clone_size: many
v_call: TRBV6-1
cdr3_aa: CASSEAVSSGSSYEQYF
cdr3_nt: TGTGCCAGCAGTGAAGCGGTCTCGAGCGGGAGTTCTTACGAGCAGTACTTC

j_call: TRBJ2-6
d_call: -
clone_size: many
v_call: TRBV6-1
cdr3_aa: CASSEAPGASGANVLTF
cdr3_nt: TGTGCCAGCAGTGAAGCCCCCGGCGCTTCTGGGGCCAACGTCCTGACTTTC

j_call: TRBJ2-7
d_call: TRBD1
clone_size: once
v_call: TRBV15
cdr3_aa: CATSRDLGTGSGYEQYF
cdr3_nt: TGTGCCACCAGCAGAGATTTGGGGACAGGGAGTGGGTACGAGCAGTACTTC

j_call: TRBJ2-7
d_call: -
clone_size: many
v_call: TRBV11-2
cdr3_aa: CASRPGGYEQYF
cdr3_nt: TGTGCCAGCAGACCGGGCGGCTACGAGCAGTACTTC

j_call: TRBJ2-7
d_call: -
clone_size: few
v_call: TRBV3-1
cdr3_aa: CASSKQKGRASYEQYF
cdr3_nt: TGTGCCAGCAGCAAACAAAAGGGCCGCGCGTCCTACGAGCAGTACTTC

j_call: TRBJ1-1
d_call: -
clone_size: many
v_call: TRBV19
cdr3_aa: CASEQSWGTEAFF
cdr3_nt: TGTGCCAGTGAACAGTCTTGGGGCACTGAAGCTTTCTTT

j_call: TRBJ1-2
d_call: -
clone_size: -
v_call: TRBV28
cdr3_aa: CASSLTEGYGYTF
cdr3_nt: TGTGCCAGCAGTCTGACGGAGGGTTATGGCTACACCTTC

j_call: TRBJ1-2
d_call: -
clone_size: many
v_call: TRBV28
cdr3_aa: CASRRGGYTF
cdr3_nt: TGTGCCAGCAGGCGAGGGGGCTACACCTTC

j_call: TRBJ2-7
d_call: TRBD2
clone_size: many
v_call: TRBV27
cdr3_aa: CASRPFTGGDYEQYF
cdr3_nt: TGTGCCAGCAGACCCTTTACCGGGGGGGACTACGAGCAGTACTTC

j_call: TRBJ2-7
d_call: TRBD2
clone_size: once
v_call: TRBV7-3
cdr3_aa: CASSTASGSYEQYF
cdr3_nt: TGTGCCAGCAGCACAGCTAGCGGGAGCTACGAGCAGTACTTC

j_call: TRBJ1-1
d_call: -
clone_size: many
v_call: TRBV28
cdr3_aa: CASSSDIEAFF
cdr3_nt: TGTGCCAGCAGTTCGGACATAGAAGCTTTCTTT

j_call: TRBJ1-1
d_call: TRBD1
clone_size: few
v_call: TRBV7-2
cdr3_aa: CASSLQGARTEAFF
cdr3_nt: TGTGCCAGCAGCTTACAGGGGGCGCGGACTGAAGCTTTCTTT

j_call: TRBJ2-7
d_call: -
clone_size: many
v_call: TRBV20-1
cdr3_aa: CSARSPFEQYF
cdr3_nt: TGCAGTGCTAGGTCCCCCTTCGAGCAGTACTTC

j_call: TRBJ2-7
d_call: -
clone_size: many
v_call: TRBV13
cdr3_aa: CASSLRAITPEQYF
cdr3_nt: TGTGCCAGCAGCTTAAGGGCTATAACTCCCGAGCAGTACTTC

j_call: TRBJ2-5
d_call: TRBD2
clone_size: -
v_call: TRBV27
cdr3_aa: CVSSFAAGGYQEAQYF
cdr3_nt: TGTGTCAGCAGTTTCGCCGCGGGAGGGTACCAAGAGGCCCAGTACTTC

j_call: TRBJ1-5
d_call: -
clone_size: many
v_call: TRBV2
cdr3_aa: CASSTMGPNQPQHF
cdr3_nt: TGTGCCAGCAGCACCATGGGTCCGAATCAGCCCCAGCATTTT

j_call: TRBJ1-2
d_call: -
clone_size: many
v_call: TRBV30
cdr3_aa: CAWSASGRHGYTF
cdr3_nt: TGTGCCTGGAGTGCCTCAGGAAGGCATGGCTACACCTTC

j_call: TRBJ2-2
d_call: TRBD2
clone_size: -
v_call: TRBV6-1
cdr3_aa: CASTDAAGGPGELFF
cdr3_nt: TGTGCCAGCACTGACGCGGCGGGAGGGCCCGGGGAGCTGTTTTTT

j_call: TRBJ2-7
d_call: -
clone_size: -
v_call: TRBV2
cdr3_aa: CASSVKGYEQYF
cdr3_nt: TGTGCCAGCAGTGTCAAGGGGTACGAGCAGTACTTC

j_call: TRBJ2-5
d_call: -
clone_size: many
v_call: TRBV2
cdr3_aa: CASSGLGLYQETQYF
cdr3_nt: TGTGCCAGCAGTGGTCTCGGACTGTACCAAGAGACCCAGTACTTC

j_call: TRBJ1-2
d_call: TRBD1
clone_size: -
v_call: TRBV6-1
cdr3_aa: CASRPQGVGGYTF
cdr3_nt: TGTGCCAGCAGACCCCAGGGGGTTGGTGGCTACACCTTC

j_call: TRBJ2-7
d_call: -
clone_size: many
v_call: TRBV2
cdr3_aa: CASSRMSTSVYEQYF
cdr3_nt: TGTGCCAGCAGTCGAATGTCTACCTCAGTCTACGAGCAGTACTTC

j_call: TRBJ2-7
d_call: -
clone_size: many
v_call: TRBV4-1
cdr3_aa: CASSQVASDLSYEQYF
cdr3_nt: TGCGCCAGCAGCCAAGTCGCTTCGGATCTATCCTACGAGCAGTACTTC

j_call: TRBJ1-2
d_call: -
clone_size: many
v_call: TRBV29-1
cdr3_aa: CSVLGRDYGYTF
cdr3_nt: TGCAGCGTTCTCGGACGGGACTATGGCTACACCTTC

j_call: TRBJ1-2
d_call: -
clone_size: many
v_call: TRBV11-2
cdr3_aa: CASDNSYGYTF
cdr3_nt: TGTGCCAGCGATAACAGCTATGGCTACACCTTC

j_call: TRBJ1-1
d_call: -
clone_size: many
v_call: TRBV18
cdr3_aa: CASSLLGGTAEAFF
cdr3_nt: TGTGCCAGCTCCCTTTTGGGGGGCACAGCGGAAGCTTTCTTT

j_call: TRBJ2-7
d_call: -
clone_size: -
v_call: TRBV15
cdr3_aa: CATSRAGAGLGLEQYF
cdr3_nt: TGTGCCACCAGCAGAGCCGGCGCAGGTTTAGGGCTCGAGCAGTACTTC

j_call: TRBJ2-7
d_call: -
clone_size: -
v_call: TRBV6-1
cdr3_aa: CASRIDRDYEQYF
cdr3_nt: TGTGCCAGCAGAATTGACAGAGACTACGAGCAGTACTTC

j_call: TRBJ2-2
d_call: -
clone_size: many
v_call: TRBV11-3
cdr3_aa: CASSISGTNTGELFF
cdr3_nt: TGTGCCAGCAGCATTAGCGGAACCAACACCGGGGAGCTGTTTTTT

j_call: TRBJ2-4
d_call: -
clone_size: few
v_call: TRBV3-1
cdr3_aa: CASSPRVAVNKNIQYF
cdr3_nt: TGTGCCAGCAGCCCACGGGTAGCGGTGAACAAAAACATTCAGTACTTC

j_call: TRBJ2-7
d_call: -
clone_size: many
v_call: TRBV6-5
cdr3_aa: CASSYSYRPTYEQYF
cdr3_nt: TGTGCCAGCAGTTACTCGTACAGACCGACCTACGAGCAGTACTTC